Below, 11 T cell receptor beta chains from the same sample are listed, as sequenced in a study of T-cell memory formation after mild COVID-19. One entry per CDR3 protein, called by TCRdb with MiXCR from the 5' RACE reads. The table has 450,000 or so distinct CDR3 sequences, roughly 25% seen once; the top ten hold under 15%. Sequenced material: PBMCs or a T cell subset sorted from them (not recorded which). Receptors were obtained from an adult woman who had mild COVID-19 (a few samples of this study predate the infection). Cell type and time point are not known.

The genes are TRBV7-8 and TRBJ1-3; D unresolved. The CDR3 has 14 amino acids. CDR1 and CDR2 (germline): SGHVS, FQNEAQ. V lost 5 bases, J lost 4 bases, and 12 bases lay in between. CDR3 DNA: TGTGCCAGCAGCCCGGAGGATTGGGGAAACACCATATATTTT. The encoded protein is CASSPEDWGNTIYF.

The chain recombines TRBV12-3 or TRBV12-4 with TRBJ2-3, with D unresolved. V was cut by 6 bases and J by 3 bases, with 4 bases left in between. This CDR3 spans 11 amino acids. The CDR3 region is CASRKTDTQYF. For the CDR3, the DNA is TGTGCCAGCAGAAAAACAGATACGCAGTATTTT.

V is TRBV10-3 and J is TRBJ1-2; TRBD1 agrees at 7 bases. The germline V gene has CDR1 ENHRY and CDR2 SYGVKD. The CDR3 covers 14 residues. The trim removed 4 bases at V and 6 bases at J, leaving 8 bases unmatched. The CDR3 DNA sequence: TGTGCCATCAGTGGTGACAGGGCTCGGGATGGCTACACCTTC. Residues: CAISGDRARDGYTF.

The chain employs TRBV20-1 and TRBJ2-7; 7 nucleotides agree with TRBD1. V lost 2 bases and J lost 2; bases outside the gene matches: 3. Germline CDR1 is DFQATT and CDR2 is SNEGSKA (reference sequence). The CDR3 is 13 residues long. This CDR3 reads CSARRQGAYEQYF. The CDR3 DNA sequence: TGCAGTGCTAGAAGGCAGGGGGCCTACGAGCAGTACTTC.

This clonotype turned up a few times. The CDR3 sequence is CASSYIAGSTETGELFF. The CDR3 DNA sequence: TGTGCCAGCAGTTACATAGCGGGCTCAACGGAGACCGGGGAGCTGTTTTTT. This chain connects TRBV6-2 or TRBV6-3 to TRBJ2-2; 7 bases line up with TRBD2. The CDR3 extends over 17 amino acids. The V gene's germline CDR1 is MNHEY and CDR2 SVGEGT. V dropped 2 bases and J dropped 5; count of bases not matched to a gene: 11.

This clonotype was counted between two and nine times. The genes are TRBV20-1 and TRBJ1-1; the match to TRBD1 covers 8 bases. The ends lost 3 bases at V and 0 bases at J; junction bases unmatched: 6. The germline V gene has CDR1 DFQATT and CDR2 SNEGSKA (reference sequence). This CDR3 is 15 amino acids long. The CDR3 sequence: CSASTGGSMNTEAFF. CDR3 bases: TGCAGTGCTAGCACAGGGGGGAGTATGAACACTGAAGCTTTCTTT.

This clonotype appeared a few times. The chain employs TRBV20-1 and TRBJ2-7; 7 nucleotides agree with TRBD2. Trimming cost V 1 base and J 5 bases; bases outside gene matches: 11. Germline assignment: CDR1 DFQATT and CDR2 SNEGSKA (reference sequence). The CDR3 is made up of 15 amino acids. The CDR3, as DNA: TGCAGTGCTAGAGGTCCTATATTCCTAGCGGACGAGCAGTACTTC. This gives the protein CSARGPIFLADEQYF.

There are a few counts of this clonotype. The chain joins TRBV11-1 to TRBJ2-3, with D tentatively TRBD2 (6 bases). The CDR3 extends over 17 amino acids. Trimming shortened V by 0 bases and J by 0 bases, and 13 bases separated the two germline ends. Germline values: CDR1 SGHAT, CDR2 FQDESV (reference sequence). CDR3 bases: TGTGCCAGCAGCTTAGCCCGGGGACTCCTTAGCACAGATACGCAGTATTTT. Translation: CASSLARGLLSTDTQYF.

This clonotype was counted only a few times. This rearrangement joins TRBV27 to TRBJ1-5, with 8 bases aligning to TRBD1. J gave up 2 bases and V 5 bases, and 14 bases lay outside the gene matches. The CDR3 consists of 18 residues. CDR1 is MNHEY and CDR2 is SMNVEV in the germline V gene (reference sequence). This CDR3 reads CASSLGDRYFLRNQPQHF. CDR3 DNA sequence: TGTGCCAGCAGTCTTGGGGACAGGTACTTTCTGCGCAATCAGCCCCAGCATTTT.

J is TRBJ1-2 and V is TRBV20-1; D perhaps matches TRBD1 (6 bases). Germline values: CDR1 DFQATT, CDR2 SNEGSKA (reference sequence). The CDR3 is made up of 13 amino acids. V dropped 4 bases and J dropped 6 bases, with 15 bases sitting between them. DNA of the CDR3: TGCAGTGCTAACTTGCAGGGGCTGAATGGCTACACCTTC. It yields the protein CSANLQGLNGYTF.

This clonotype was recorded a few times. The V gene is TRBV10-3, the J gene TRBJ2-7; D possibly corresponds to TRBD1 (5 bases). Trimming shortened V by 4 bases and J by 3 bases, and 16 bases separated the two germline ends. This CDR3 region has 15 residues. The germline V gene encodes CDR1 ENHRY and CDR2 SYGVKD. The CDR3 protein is CAISGNRMANYEQYF. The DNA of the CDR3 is TGTGCCATCAGTGGAAACAGGATGGCCAACTACGAGCAGTACTTC.